This T cell receptor (beta chain) was recorded in a study of spatial heterogeneity in lung cancer. In TCRdb, the 5' RACE reads were re-called with MiXCR into one record per CDR3 protein. The table lists 45,000 or so distinct CDR3 sequences, 7.6% of them singletons. V was shortened by 0 bases and J by 7 bases, with 25 bases between the two germline ends. The CDR3 loop spans 19 amino acids. CDR1 SGHDN and CDR2 FVKESK come from the germline V gene. Time point here: sample taken at primary tumor resection. No cell sorting; template was whole RNA from tumor, lung tissue or PBMC. The V call is TRBV14, the J call TRBJ2-1; the D gene is possibly TRBD2 (7 bases). The source of this sequence is a female donor with early-stage non-small cell lung cancer. The input for sequencing was PBMCs, taken at surgery. CDR3 residues: CASSQDALFGGGSENEQFF. In DNA form, the CDR3 reads TGTGCCAGCAGCCAAGACGCCCTTTTTGGGGGGGGCTCGGAAAATGAGCAGTTCTTC. The full variable domain, in which reference TRBV14 and TRBJ2-1 provide the parts outside the CDR3, is EAGVTQFPSHSVIEKGQTVTLRCDPISGHDNLYWYRRVMGKEIKFLLHFVKESKQDESGMPNNRFLAERTGGTYSTLKVQPAELEDSGVYFCASSQDALFGGGSENEQFFGPGTRLTVL.